This T cell receptor (beta chain) comes out of a study of T cell responses to AZD1222 COVID-19 vaccine. Data came from immunoSEQ multiplex PCR; TCRdb stores just in-frame clones and leaves some out. The sample includes about 140,000 clones, 88% seen only once; the top ten take 3% to 4%. This clone came up once. The antigen is undetermined. Second-dose intervals near 4 or 12 weeks were combined. Broader study findings: Epitopes outside B.1.351 and B.1.1.7 mutated regions reportedly drew nearly half of spike TCRs. Donor demographics were predominantly white British with a female majority; clonal diversity may be underestimated.

With 4 bases removed from V and 4 bases from J, the gap between germline ends came to 16 bases. The CDR3 spans 15 residues. Germline values: CDR1 MGHRA, CDR2 YSYEKL. The chain employs TRBV4-1 and TRBJ1-2; tentative D call: TRBD1 (6 bases). The clonotype was recovered from an adult who received the AZD1222 COVID-19 vaccine. Sample: peripheral blood, taken 28 days after the second AZD1222 dose. The CDR3 protein is CASSLERGQSYGYTF. DNA for the CDR3: TGCGCCAGCAGCCTCGAACGGGGACAAAGCTATGGCTACACCTTC.